The clone carrying this TCR beta chain was seen at least ten times. No antigen is known for it. The data are from a study of T cell responses to AZD1222 COVID-19 vaccine. Study findings and constraints: After the peak T cell response, and only then, were repertoires sampled. Vaccine-associated CD4 TCRs spanned spike, dominant at 160-218 and 743-854. In a largely white British group with more females than males, clonal diversity was possibly underestimated.

Trimming stripped 4 bases from V and 7 bases from J, with 16 bases between. Germline values: CDR1 SGHDN, CDR2 FVKESK. The CDR3 loop spans 14 amino acids. Data came from immunoSEQ multiplex PCR; TCRdb stores just in-frame clones and leaves some out. The sample includes roughly 150,000 clones, roughly 90% of them seen just once. V usage is TRBV14 and J usage is TRBJ1-1, with D unclear. Sequences were derived from peripheral blood, sampled 28 days after the second AZD1222 dose. The receptor was derived from an adult who received the AZD1222 COVID-19 vaccine. Here the CDR3 reads CASSLSRILGEAFF. The CDR3 region has the DNA TGTGCCAGCAGCCTTAGCAGGATTCTAGGTGAAGCTTTCTTT. Variable domain in full (rest from reference TRBV14 and TRBJ1-1): EAGVTQFPSHSVIEKGQTVTLRCDPISGHDNLYWYRRVMGKEIKFLLHFVKESKQDESGMPNNRFLAERTGGTYSTLKVQPAELEDSGVYFCASSLSRILGEAFFGQGTRLTVV.